The present T cell receptor beta chain was sequenced within a study of cytomegalovirus exposure and HLA in healthy donors. A multiplex PCR was run with 60 Vbeta primers and 13 Jbeta primers. Assay: immunoSEQ multiplex PCR; the TCRdb copy retains only in-frame clones and omits some. The repertoire holds 200,000 or so clones, with almost 80% as singletons. CDR1 and CDR2 from the germline V gene are LNHDA and SQIVND (reference sequence). The CDR3 has 17 amino acids. V gave up 3 bases and J gave up 6 bases; unmatched junction bases: 7. Sequencing was carried out using PBMCs. The origin of this receptor is a male donor in good health and CMV-seronegative. The rearrangement links TRBV19 to TRBJ2-2; 13 bases map to TRBD2. The CDR3 DNA reads TGTGCCAGTAGTATTATCTTCGGACTAGCGGGAGCCGGGGAGCTGTTTTTT. Its translation is CASSIIFGLAGAGELFF.